The clone carrying this T cell receptor beta chain was seen at least ten times. TCRdb re-derived calls from the RT-PCR reads in MiXCR, one entry per CDR3 protein. The sample holds almost 700,000 distinct CDR3 sequences, 12% to 15% seen once. Input material: memory CD4+ T cells from blood. The receptor comes from a female donor in good health, serving as a healthy control.

CDR3 DNA: TGTGCCAGCACCTGGGCGGGGGTGGGCTACACCTTC. Encoded protein: CASTWAGVGYTF. The chain has TRBV7-2 and TRBJ1-2, with D possibly matching TRBD1 (5 bases). The CDR3 totals 12 residues. The germline V and J ends were trimmed by 7 bases and 8 bases, with 14 bases remaining between them. Per the germline V gene, CDR1 is SGHTA and CDR2 is FQGNSA.